The source of this TCR beta chain is a study of blood T cells in healthy people across ages. The study's findings and limits: There was a strong correlation between TCR beta diversity and naive T cell percentage.

No fewer than 5 micrograms of total RNA were isolated from every sample. Primers used in a second PCR of roughly 6 to 12 cycles were a sample-barcoded 5' primer and a J-beta primer mix. Each TCR beta cDNA got a 12-nucleotide random molecular identifier. TCRdb re-called the 5' RACE reads through MiXCR, storing one row per CDR3 protein. The data contain approximately 820,000 distinct CDR3 sequences, under 45% of them singletons. In the case of this clonotype: Its antigen is as yet unknown.

After removal of 5 bases from V and 2 bases from J, the junction contained 4 bases not matched to a gene. Germline CDR1 and CDR2: ENHRY and SYGVKD. This CDR3 has 14 amino acids. The genes are TRBV10-3 and TRBJ2-3; 7 bases are shared with TRBD2. The source of this sequence is a man aged 55 to 70 in good health. The sample comprised blood. The CDR3: CAISTGTTTDTQYF. The DNA for the CDR3 is TGTGCCATCAGTACCGGGACTACCACAGATACGCAGTATTTT.